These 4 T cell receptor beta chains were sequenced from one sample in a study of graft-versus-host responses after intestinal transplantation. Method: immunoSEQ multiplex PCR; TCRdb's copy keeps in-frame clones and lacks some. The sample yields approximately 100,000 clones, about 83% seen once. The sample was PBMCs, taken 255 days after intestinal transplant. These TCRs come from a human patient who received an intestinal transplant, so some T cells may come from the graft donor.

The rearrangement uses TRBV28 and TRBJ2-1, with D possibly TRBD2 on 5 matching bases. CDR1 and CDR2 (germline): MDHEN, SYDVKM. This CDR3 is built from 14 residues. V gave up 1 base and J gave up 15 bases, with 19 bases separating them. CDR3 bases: TGTGCCAGCAGTTTATCCCTATCGCCATTGGAGGTGTTCTTC. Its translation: CASSLSLSPLEVFF.

The CDR3 bases are TGTGCCAGCAGTGAAACTGGACTAGCGGGGGCCATTCTTGGATACGAGCAGTACTTC. Translated, it gives CASSETGLAGAILGYEQYF. The rearrangement links TRBV2 to TRBJ2-7, with 13 bases that match TRBD2. CDR3 length: 19 residues. Unmatched junction bases numbered 14, after V lost 2 bases and J lost 4 bases. CDR1 is SNHLY and CDR2 is FYNNEI in the germline V gene.

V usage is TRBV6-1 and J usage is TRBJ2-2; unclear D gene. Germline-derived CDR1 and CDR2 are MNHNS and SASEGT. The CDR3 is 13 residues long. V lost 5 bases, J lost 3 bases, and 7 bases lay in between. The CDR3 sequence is CASSTRYTGELFF. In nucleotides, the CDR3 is TGTGCCAGCAGTACTCGATACACCGGGGAGCTGTTTTTT.

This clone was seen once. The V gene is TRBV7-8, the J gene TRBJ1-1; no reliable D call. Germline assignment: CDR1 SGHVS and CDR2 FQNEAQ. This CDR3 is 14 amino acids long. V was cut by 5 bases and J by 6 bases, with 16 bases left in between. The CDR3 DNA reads TGTGCCAGCAGCCGGTGGGGTCAAGGGCCTGAAGCTTTCTTT. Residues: CASSRWGQGPEAFF. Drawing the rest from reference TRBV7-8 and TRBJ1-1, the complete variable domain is GAGVSQSPRYKVAKRGQDVALRCDPISGHVSLFWYQQALGQGPEFLTYFQNEAQLDKSGLPSDRFFAERPEGSVSTLKIQRTQQEDSAVYLCASSRWGQGPEAFFGQGTRLTVV.